A single sample gave rise to the 3 T cell receptor beta chains below, sequenced in a study of blood T cell repertoires in COVID-19. Some clones are missing from TCRdb's copy, which holds only in-frame ones; the method was immunoSEQ multiplex PCR. The data show just over 90,000 clones, roughly 85% seen once. Sequenced material: peripheral blood. The receptors were gathered from a human donor in a cohort sampled during active COVID-19.

The rearrangement links TRBV5-5 to TRBJ1-1; TRBD1 matches at 8 bases. This CDR3 is built from 13 residues. The germline V gene encodes CDR1 SGHKS and CDR2 YYEKEE (reference sequence). After removal of 2 bases from V and 10 bases from J, the junction contained 7 bases not matched to a gene. This chain's CDR3 is CASSLIPDRGAFF. In DNA form, the CDR3 reads TGTGCCAGCAGCTTAATTCCCGACAGGGGAGCTTTCTTT.

This chain uses TRBV5-6 with TRBJ2-7, with a tentative D call TRBD1 (6 bases). CDR3 length: 15 amino acids. Germline-derived CDR1 and CDR2 are SGHDT and YYEEEE. V lost 1 base and J 4 bases, leaving 15 bases between the germline ends. CDR3 sequence reads: CASSLRRLTGYEQYF. For the CDR3, the DNA is TGTGCCAGCAGCTTGAGACGACTGACAGGTTACGAGCAGTACTTC.

The gene calls are TRBV3-1 (or the pseudogene TRBV3-2) and TRBJ1-1; unclear D gene. The CDR3 has 15 residues. Looked up from germline, CDR1 is LGHDT and CDR2 is YNNKEL (reference sequence). V lost 4 bases and J 1 base, leaving 13 bases between the germline ends. In DNA, the CDR3 is TGTGCCAGCAGCCCCCGTCCCGGGAAGAACACTGAAGCTTTCTTT. Protein product: CASSPRPGKNTEAFF.